This TCR beta chain was recovered during a study of cytomegalovirus exposure and HLA in healthy donors. The study, taken as a whole, reports: Reported results showed that the classifier diagnosed cytomegalovirus status with high specificity and sensitivity. An analysis that was carried out later associated 15,000 to 20,000 TCR beta sequences with HLA alleles at 0.05 false discovery rate. The study reported that TCR beta sequences accurately predicted HLA-A and HLA-B alleles in most subjects.

Those who donated were healthy bone marrow donors. PCR used 60 Vbeta primers and 13 Jbeta primers. Profiling relied on immunoSEQ multiplex PCR, and the TCRdb table lists in-frame clones only, not all of them. In the table there are roughly 48,000 clones, 73% of which are singletons. V dropped 6 bases and J dropped 8 bases, with 15 bases sitting between them. CDR1 is SGHNT, CDR2 YYREEE, per germline (reference sequence). CDR3 length: 14 residues. On this clone: Its cognate antigen is unknown.

The chain couples TRBV5-4 to TRBJ1-6; no reliable D call. This TCR was sampled from a man aged 18 to 29 in good health and CMV-seronegative. What was sequenced was PBMCs. CDR3 bases: TGTGCCAGCACCCTGGCGGGAAGGCATTCACCCCTCCACTTT. Its translation is CASTLAGRHSPLHF.